This T cell receptor (beta chain) was recorded in a study of CD8 T cells in ankylosing spondylitis. Findings and limits, study-wide: The authors reported significant enrichment of disease-linked clones in matched ankylosing spondylitis synovial fluid. Within peripheral blood, clones linked to disease were CD8+ and relatively rare. A number of the motif variants had already been described in reactive arthritis synovial fluid and blood. What seemed typical of ankylosing spondylitis blood was a TCR beta motif built from fewer than ten highly homologous variants.

Germline V CDR1 and CDR2: LNHNV, YYDKDF (reference sequence). The V end lost 4 bases, the J end lost 4 bases, and 19 bases lay between the germline ends. The CDR3 is 16 amino acids. Making the TCR beta libraries involved quantitative 5'-RACE with molecular barcodes. TCRdb redid the calling of the 5' RACE reads with MiXCR, one entry per CDR3 protein. The top ten hold approximately 18% of the sample, which has more than 600,000 distinct CDR3 sequences, roughly 20% seen once. As to this clonotype: Antigen: not known.

The rearrangement joins TRBV15 to TRBJ2-5; D might be TRBD2 (6 bases). The sample was blood, either unsorted or a sorted T cell fraction (not recorded which). This TCR was sampled from a male donor with ankylosing spondylitis. The DNA for the CDR3 is TGTGCCACCAGCATTCTGCGTGGGGGGTTTGGAGAGACCCAGTACTTC. It codes for CATSILRGGFGETQYF.